The T cell receptor beta chain under discussion was sequenced for a study of regulatory T cells in long-lasting Graves disease. V lost 6 bases to trimming and J lost 14 bases; unmatched junction nucleotides: 9. This CDR3 has 12 residues. Germline CDR1 reads DFQATT; CDR2 reads SNEGSKA (reference sequence). Arm-PCR of CDR3 regions with iRepertoire HTBI primers generated TCR beta libraries. TCRdb re-derived calls from the multiplex PCR reads in MiXCR, one entry per CDR3 protein. The sample consists of around 250,000 distinct CDR3 sequences, approximately 20% of them appearing once. This clonotype was seen repeatedly, ten times or more. The time point: newly diagnosed GD, antithyroid drugs for less than 3 months. TCR sequences were obtained from RNA taken from PBMCs. The same sample was also used in a study of T cells in Graves' hyperthyroidism and ophthalmopathy.

The source was peripheral blood mononuclear cells (PBMCs), collected at new diagnosis, from a patient treated with antithyroid drugs. This TCR came from a woman between 25 and 40 years old with Graves disease. The rearrangement uses TRBV20-1 and TRBJ2-3, with 12 bases identical to TRBD2. The CDR3 protein is CSAGTSGQEGYF. In DNA, the CDR3 is TGCAGTGCGGGGACTAGCGGGCAGGAAGGGTATTTT.